Listed below are T cell receptor beta chains from one sample, sequenced in a study of T cell responses to AZD1222 COVID-19 vaccine. The data were produced by immunoSEQ multiplex PCR, yet TCRdb's version contains in-frame clones alone and is incomplete. The sample yields roughly 150,000 clones, approximately 89% seen once. Material: peripheral blood, obtained on day 0 of AZD1222 vaccination. The receptors were sampled from an adult in good health. Both conserved end residues are part of each CDR3. D genes are given only for firm matches.

V	D	CDR3
TRBV12-3/TRBV12-4	NA	CASSFVAGYGYTF
TRBV4-1	NA	CASSQPPGGQYGYTF
TRBV19	TRBD1	CASSNGQVSREKLFF
TRBV18	TRBD2	CASSPRLAGGPWEQYF
TRBV5-1	NA	CASSLGTPNEAFF
TRBV2	TRBD1	CASRWDRKSYNSPLHF
TRBV4-1	NA	CASSQVRLRRPNPGLTYEQYF
TRBV5-4	NA	CASSRGTEAFF
TRBV3-1/TRBV3-2	NA	CASSQVSRFAEAFF
TRBV18	TRBD2	CASSPGTSGSSNTGELFF
TRBV6-1	NA	CASSEGRPYSNQPQHF
TRBV11-3	NA	CASSLYGPAGTNVLTF
TRBV28	TRBD1	CASSTQITGTGGTGELFF
TRBV19	TRBD2	CASNPAGLAGYEQFF
TRBV6-2/TRBV6-3	TRBD1	CASSSLPGQGYSGANVLTF